This record concerns one TCR beta chain sequence. This entry belongs to a study of T cell responses to AZD1222 COVID-19 vaccine. The CDR3 is made up of 13 amino acids. Germline V gene data show CDR1 as GTSNPN and CDR2 as SVGIG (reference sequence). V shed 4 bases and J shed 5 bases, with 14 bases lying between them. Assay: immunoSEQ multiplex PCR; the TCRdb copy retains only in-frame clones and omits some. The repertoire holds approximately 160,000 clones, with 90% to 95% as singletons. The J gene is TRBJ2-5, the V gene TRBV30, with TRBD1 as a possible D gene (6 bases). This sample comprised peripheral blood, obtained on day 0 of AZD1222 vaccination. The sequence derives from an adult in good health. CDR3 sequence reads: CAWNPTGWETQYF. The CDR3 coding sequence is TGTGCCTGGAACCCAACAGGGTGGGAGACCCAGTACTTC.